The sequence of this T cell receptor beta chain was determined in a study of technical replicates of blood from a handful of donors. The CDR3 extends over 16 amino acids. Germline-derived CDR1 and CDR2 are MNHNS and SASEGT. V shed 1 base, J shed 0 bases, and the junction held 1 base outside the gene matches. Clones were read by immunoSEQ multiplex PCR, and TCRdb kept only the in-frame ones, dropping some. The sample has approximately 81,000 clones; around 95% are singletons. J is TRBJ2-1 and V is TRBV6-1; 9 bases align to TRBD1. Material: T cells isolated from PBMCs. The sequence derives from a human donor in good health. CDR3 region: CASSEEQGASYNEQFF. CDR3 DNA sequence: TGTGCCAGCAGTGAAGAACAGGGGGCCTCCTACAATGAGCAGTTCTTC.